What follows are 17 T cell receptor beta chains derived from one specimen sequenced in a study of blood T cell repertoires in COVID-19. Repertoires were generated with immunoSEQ multiplex PCR, while TCRdb's copy carries only in-frame clones and drops some. The top ten clones hold about 12% of a sample with around 200,000 clones, approximately 90% of them seen once. The sequenced sample consisted of peripheral blood. These receptors were collected from a woman between 18 and 30 years old who had recovered from COVID-19.

The V call is TRBV4-3, the J call TRBJ2-3; 7 nucleotides line up with TRBD2. The CDR3 is 17 amino acids. Germline values: CDR1 LGHNA, CDR2 YSLEER. Germline trimming cut 0 bases from V and 0 bases from J; bases unmatched to any gene: 6. The CDR3 DNA reads as TGCGCCAGCAGCCAAGATCTTAGCGGGCTAAGCACAGATACGCAGTATTTT. The encoded protein is CASSQDLSGLSTDTQYF.

V is TRBV4-3 and J is TRBJ2-1; TRBD2 matches 10 bases. The junction had 3 bases not matched to a gene; V was cut back by 3 bases and J by 4 bases. This CDR3 comprises 15 residues. The V gene's germline CDR1 is LGHNA and CDR2 YSLEER. The CDR3, as DNA: TGCGCCAGCAGCCACGGGACTAGCGTATACAATGAGCAGTTCTTC. Encoded protein: CASSHGTSVYNEQFF.

The chain joins TRBV7-2 to TRBJ2-4; 8 bases line up with TRBD1. Germline loops: CDR1 SGHTA, CDR2 FQGNSA. V lost 5 bases to trimming and J lost 0 bases; unmatched junction nucleotides: 15. The CDR3 spans 19 residues. The CDR3 reads CASSPRTLTGVEAKNIQYF. Written as DNA, the CDR3 is TGTGCCAGCAGCCCGCGGACTCTGACAGGGGTAGAAGCCAAAAACATTCAGTACTTC.

This sequence joins TRBV2 and TRBJ2-1; D might be TRBD2 (5 bases). With 7 bases removed from V and 2 bases from J, the gap between germline ends came to 21 bases. Germline CDR1 and CDR2: SNHLY and FYNNEI. CDR3 length: 17 amino acids. CDR3 in amino acids: CASTVGPEVYAYNEQFF. Written as DNA, the CDR3 is TGTGCCAGCACAGTCGGACCGGAGGTCTACGCCTACAATGAGCAGTTCTTC.

The chain carries TRBV13 and TRBJ1-6; 8 nucleotides line up with TRBD1. CDR1 PRHDT and CDR2 FYEKMQ come from the germline V gene (reference sequence). With 0 bases clipped from V and 5 bases from J, the junction kept 0 bases outside the gene matches. CDR3 length: 15 amino acids. The CDR3 spells CASSLGDRDNSPLHF. CDR3 coding DNA: TGTGCCAGCAGCTTAGGGGACAGGGATAATTCACCCCTCCACTTT.

The J gene is TRBJ1-1, the V gene TRBV5-1, with 10 bases matching TRBD1. The CDR3 is 14 amino acids. Germline assignment: CDR1 SGHRS and CDR2 YFSETQ. Trimming took 4 bases from V and 5 from J; bases not matched to a gene: 5. In nucleotides, the CDR3 is TGCGCCAGCAGCCTGACAGGGGGCGGAACTGAAGCTTTCTTT. It encodes CASSLTGGGTEAFF.

The chain uses TRBV11-2 and TRBJ1-2, with D tentatively TRBD1 (5 bases). CDR3 size: 14 residues. V lost 5 bases, J lost 2 bases, and 12 bases lay in between. Germline V gives CDR1 SGHAT, CDR2 FQNNGV. DNA of the CDR3: TGTGCCAGCAGCCGCCGGGGGGGGAACTATGGCTACACCTTC. Its translation: CASSRRGGNYGYTF.

The chain employs TRBV6-2 or TRBV6-3 and TRBJ2-3; weak D call: TRBD1 (5 bases). CDR1 is MNHEY and CDR2 is SVGEGT in the germline V gene. Deletions cut 5 bases from V and 2 bases from J, with 8 bases between. The CDR3 has 13 amino acids. The CDR3 reads CASSRQLTDTQYF. DNA of the CDR3: TGTGCCAGCAGTAGACAGCTCACAGATACGCAGTATTTT.

The V call is TRBV27, the J call TRBJ2-3; 10 bases line up with TRBD2. The germline V gene has CDR1 MNHEY and CDR2 SMNVEV (reference sequence). V shed 6 bases and J 9 bases; nucleotides not matched to a gene: 15. The CDR3 covers 16 residues. The CDR3 here is CASSPQGPSGGRTQYF. The CDR3 DNA sequence: TGTGCCAGCAGCCCCCAGGGTCCTAGCGGGGGCAGAACGCAGTATTTT.

The chain employs TRBV4-3 and TRBJ2-2; 8 bases align to TRBD2. Germline CDR1 is LGHNA and CDR2 is YSLEER. CDR3 size: 17 residues. Losses at the gene ends were 2 bases for V and 5 bases for J; bases not matched to a gene: 10. CDR3 region: CASSQQAGTSGTGELFF. As DNA, the CDR3 is TGCGCCAGCAGCCAACAAGCCGGGACTAGTGGGACCGGGGAGCTGTTTTTT.

This clone was counted between two and nine times. This sequence joins TRBV6-5 and TRBJ1-1; a weak D match, TRBD1 (5 bases). Deletions cut 8 bases from V and 5 bases from J, with 15 bases between. The CDR3 is 13 amino acids. Germline V gene lookup returns CDR1 MNHEY and CDR2 SVGAGI. Written as DNA, the CDR3 is TGTGCCAGCCTCCCAGGGAGGTTTACTGAAGCTTTCTTT. Translation gives CASLPGRFTEAFF.

The chain employs TRBV9 and TRBJ2-5, with TRBD1 as a possible D gene (6 bases). Germline lookup yields CDR1 SGDLS and CDR2 YYNGEE. The CDR3 loop spans 14 amino acids. V shed 3 bases and J shed 5 bases, with 14 bases lying between them. CDR3 nucleotides: TGTGCCAGCAGCGGTTCCGGGACAAAGGAGACCCAGTACTTC. Protein sequence: CASSGSGTKETQYF.

The V gene is TRBV4-1, the J gene TRBJ1-1, with 7 bases that match TRBD1. Germline CDR1 and CDR2: MGHRA and YSYEKL. The trim removed 4 bases at V and 6 bases at J, leaving 2 bases unmatched. The CDR3 runs to 12 residues. CDR3 loop: CASSPRGSEAFF. DNA for the CDR3: TGCGCCAGCAGCCCCAGGGGGTCTGAAGCTTTCTTT.

The chain uses TRBV29-1 and TRBJ2-3, with 7 bases fitting TRBD1. The CDR3 contains 11 residues. Germline-derived CDR1 and CDR2 are SQVTM and ANQGSEA. The CDR3 DNA follows: TGCGGCCAGGGGGTATGGGATACGCAGTATTTT. This gives the protein CGQGVWDTQYF.

This clone was observed once. J is TRBJ2-7 and V is TRBV10-3; 8 positions agree with TRBD1. The CDR3 length is 15 residues. Trimming at V came to 2 bases and at J to 2 bases, leaving 5 bases not matched to a gene. Germline CDR1 is ENHRY and CDR2 is SYGVKD. The CDR3: CAISETYRGTYEQYF. DNA of the CDR3: TGTGCCATCAGTGAGACATACAGGGGGACCTACGAGCAGTACTTC.

J is TRBJ2-2 and V is TRBV9, with TRBD1 identical over 8 bases. The germline gives CDR1 SGDLS, CDR2 YYNGEE. This CDR3 is built from 16 residues. Losses at the gene ends were 3 bases for V and 5 bases for J; bases not matched to a gene: 9. The CDR3 region has the DNA TGTGCCAGCAGCGACCGATCTCAGGGGGCGACCGGGGAGCTGTTTTTT. Encoded protein: CASSDRSQGATGELFF.

The chain has TRBV6-6 and TRBJ1-2; the D is unclear. Trimming cost V 6 bases and J 1 base, with 9 bases left between them. Germline assignment: CDR1 MNHNY and CDR2 SVGAGI (reference sequence). The CDR3 runs 13 residues. Here the CDR3 DNA reads TGTGCCAGCAGCGCGGTAGTTAACTATGGCTACACCTTC. This codes for CASSAVVNYGYTF.